These 10 T cell receptor beta chains came from one sample sequenced in a study of blood T cell repertoires in COVID-19. The method was immunoSEQ multiplex PCR; TCRdb's version includes in-frame clones alone and lacks a portion of them. Here the sample spans more than 90,000 clones, about 90% being singletons. Sequencing was carried out using peripheral blood. These TCRs come from a human donor in a cohort sampled during active COVID-19.

V gene TRBV21-1 combines with J gene TRBJ1-2; TRBD1, as called in the table, went unchecked against the DNA. TRBV21-1 is classified as a pseudogene. The CDR3 length is 15 residues. CDR3 sequence: CASGRDRDGIYGYTF. The CDR3 region has the DNA TGTGCCAGCGGCCGGGACAGGGATGGTATCTATGGCTACACCTTC.

The chain uses TRBV5-1 and TRBJ2-3, with 7 bases identical to TRBD2. Germline lookup yields CDR1 SGHRS and CDR2 YFSETQ. There are 14 residues in the CDR3. V shed 4 bases and J 4 bases; nucleotides not matched to a gene: 6. DNA of the CDR3: TGCGCCAGCAGCAGGGACTATCCCCCAGATACGCAGTATTTT. It codes for CASSRDYPPDTQYF.

For the CDR3, the DNA is TGTGCCAGCAGCCCGGACAGGGACAATCAGCCCCAGCATTTT. Its translation: CASSPDRDNQPQHF. The chain couples TRBV6-5 to TRBJ1-5; TRBD1 matches 8 bases. The CDR3 has 14 residues. CDR1 is MNHEY and CDR2 is SVGAGI in the germline V gene. The V and J ends lost 6 bases and 3 bases, in that order; junction bases with no gene match: 4.

The chain employs TRBV2 and TRBJ2-5; 13 nucleotides line up with TRBD2. The CDR3 sequence is 15 residues long. Germline V gene data show CDR1 as SNHLY and CDR2 as FYNNEI. With 6 bases clipped from V and 5 bases from J, the junction kept 6 bases outside the gene matches. The CDR3 coding sequence is TGTGCCAGCAGACTAGCGGGAGGGATCAGGGAGACCCAGTACTTC. This translates into CASRLAGGIRETQYF.

CDR3 amino acids: CASRYRDTGYEQYF. The CDR3 DNA follows: TGCGCCAGCCGTTACCGGGACACTGGCTACGAGCAGTACTTC. This chain links TRBV4-1 with TRBJ2-7; tentatively, D is TRBD1 (6 bases). There are 14 residues in the CDR3. Trimming cost V 8 bases and J 3 bases, with 17 bases left between them. In germline, CDR1 is MGHRA, CDR2 YSYEKL.

CDR3 sequence (DNA): TGTGCCGGTAGCGGGGGTAGCACAGATACGCAGTATTTT. Translated, it gives CAGSGGSTDTQYF. V and J are TRBV4-2 and TRBJ2-3; TRBD2 aligns across 9 bases. V lost 11 bases, J lost 0 bases, and 3 bases stayed unmatched. The CDR3 totals 13 residues. The germline CDR1 and CDR2 sequences are LGHNA and YNFKEQ.

This clone was detected once. V usage is TRBV5-1 and J usage is TRBJ2-7; TRBD2 matches 8 bases. The CDR3 has 14 residues. The ends lost 3 bases at V and 5 bases at J; junction bases unmatched: 7. Per germline, CDR1 SGHRS and CDR2 YFSETQ. The CDR3 sequence is CASSSQSGSDEQYF. The CDR3 DNA reads TGCGCCAGCAGCTCCCAAAGCGGGAGCGACGAGCAGTACTTC.

The V call is TRBV7-9, the J call TRBJ1-4, with no clear D. Germline V CDR1 and CDR2: SEHNR, FQNEAQ (reference sequence). The CDR3 covers 16 residues. V lost 1 base to trimming and J lost 3 bases, with 12 bases between them. The CDR3 region is CASSLGRAGANEKLFF. CDR3 sequence (DNA): TGTGCCAGCAGCTTAGGGAGGGCCGGTGCTAATGAAAAACTGTTTTTT.

This chain links TRBV19 with TRBJ2-7, with TRBD2 matching 7 bases. Germline loops: CDR1 LNHDA, CDR2 SQIVND (reference sequence). After removal of 2 bases from V and 1 base from J, the junction contained 5 bases not matched to a gene. The CDR3 sequence is 15 residues long. DNA of the CDR3: TGTGCCAGTAGTATAAGTGTCGGGAGGTCCTACGAGCAGTACTTC. Translation gives CASSISVGRSYEQYF. The full variable domain, its missing parts supplied by reference TRBV19 and TRBJ2-7, is DGGITQSPKYLFRKEGQNVTLSCEQNLNHDAMYWYRQDPGQGLRLIYYSQIVNDFQKGDIAEGYSVSREKKESFPLTVTSAQKNPTAFYLCASSISVGRSYEQYFGPGTRLTVT.

This chain uses TRBV27 with TRBJ2-1; 7 nucleotides align to TRBD2. The CDR3 is 13 residues long. V lost 3 bases, J lost 9 bases, and 5 bases stayed unmatched. Germline V gene sequence: CDR1 MNHEY, CDR2 SMNVEV (reference sequence). CDR3 bases: TGTGCCAGCAGTTTGAGAGCGGGACTTGAGCAGTTCTTC. This sequence encodes CASSLRAGLEQFF.